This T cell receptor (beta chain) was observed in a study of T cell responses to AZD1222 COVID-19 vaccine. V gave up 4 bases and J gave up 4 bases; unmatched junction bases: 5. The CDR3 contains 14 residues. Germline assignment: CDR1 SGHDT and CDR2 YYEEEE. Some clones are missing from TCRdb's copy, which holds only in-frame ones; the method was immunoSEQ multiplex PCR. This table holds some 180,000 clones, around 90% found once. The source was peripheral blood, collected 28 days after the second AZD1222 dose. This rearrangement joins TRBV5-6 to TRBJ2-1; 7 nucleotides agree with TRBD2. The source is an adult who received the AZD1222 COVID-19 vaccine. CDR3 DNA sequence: TGTGCCAGCAGCCAGCTAGCGGCGTACAATGAGCAGTTCTTC. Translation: CASSQLAAYNEQFF. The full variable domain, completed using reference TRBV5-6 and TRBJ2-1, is DAGVTQSPTHLIKTRGQQVTLRCSPKSGHDTVSWYQQALGQGPQFIFQYYEEEERQRGNFPDRFSGHQFPNYSSELNVNALLLGDSALYLCASSQLAAYNEQFFGPGTRLTVL.